The source of this TCR beta chain is a study of cytomegalovirus exposure and HLA in healthy donors. A word on this clone: Its antigen is unidentified.

Amplification used 60 Vbeta primers and 13 Jbeta primers. This table comes from immunoSEQ multiplex PCR, and its TCRdb copy is limited to in-frame clones, with some not included. The sample totals 45,000 to 55,000 clones; its top ten clones hold roughly 6.1%. CDR3 length equals 11 residues. Between the trimmed V and J ends, which lost 4 bases and 6 bases, there was a span of 6 bases. Germline values: CDR1 SQVTM, CDR2 ANQGSEA. Study-level findings and limits: Based on reports, TCR beta sequences accurately predicted HLA-A and HLA-B alleles for most subjects. The productive fraction for most TCR beta V segments was about 87% or about 30% in an earlier analysis.

The sample comprised PBMCs. This TCR derives from a male donor in good health and CMV-seropositive. The chain couples TRBV29-1 to TRBJ2-2; TRBD2 might be the D (6 bases). As DNA, the CDR3 is TGCAGCGTTGGCGGGGCCGGGGAGCTGTTTTTT. Translation: CSVGGAGELFF.